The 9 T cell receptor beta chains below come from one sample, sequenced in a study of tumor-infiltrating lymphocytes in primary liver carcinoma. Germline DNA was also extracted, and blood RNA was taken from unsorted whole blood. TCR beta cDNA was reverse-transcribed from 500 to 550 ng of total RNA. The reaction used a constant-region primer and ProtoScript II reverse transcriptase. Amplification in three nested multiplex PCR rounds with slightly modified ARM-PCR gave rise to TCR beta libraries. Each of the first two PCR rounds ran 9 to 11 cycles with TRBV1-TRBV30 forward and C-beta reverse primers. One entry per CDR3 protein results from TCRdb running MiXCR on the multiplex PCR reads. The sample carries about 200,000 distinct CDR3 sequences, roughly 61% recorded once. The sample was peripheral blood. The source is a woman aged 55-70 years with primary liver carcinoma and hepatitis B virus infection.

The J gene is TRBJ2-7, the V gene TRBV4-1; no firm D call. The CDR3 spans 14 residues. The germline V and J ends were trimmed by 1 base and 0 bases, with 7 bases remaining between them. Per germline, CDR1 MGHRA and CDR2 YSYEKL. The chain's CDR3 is CASSQGEISYEQYF. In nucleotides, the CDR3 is TGCGCCAGCAGCCAAGGTGAGATCTCCTACGAGCAGTACTTC.

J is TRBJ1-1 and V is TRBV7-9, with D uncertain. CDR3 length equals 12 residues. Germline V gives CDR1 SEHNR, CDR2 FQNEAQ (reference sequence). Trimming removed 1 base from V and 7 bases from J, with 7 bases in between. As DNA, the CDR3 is TGTGCCAGCAGCTTAGGTGGGGATGAAGCTTTCTTT. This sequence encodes CASSLGGDEAFF.

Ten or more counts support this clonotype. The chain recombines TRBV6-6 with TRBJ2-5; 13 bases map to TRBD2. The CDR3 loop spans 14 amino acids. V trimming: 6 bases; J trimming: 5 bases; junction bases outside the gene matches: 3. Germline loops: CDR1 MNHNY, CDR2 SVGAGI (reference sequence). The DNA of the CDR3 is TGTGCCAGCAGCTGGACTAGCGGGAGTGAGACCCAGTACTTC. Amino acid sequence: CASSWTSGSETQYF.

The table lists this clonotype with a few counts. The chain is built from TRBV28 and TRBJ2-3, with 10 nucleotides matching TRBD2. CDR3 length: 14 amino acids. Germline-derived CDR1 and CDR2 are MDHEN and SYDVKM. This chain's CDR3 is CVSIAGGRTDTQYF. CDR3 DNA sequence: TGTGTCTCCATAGCGGGAGGTCGCACAGATACGCAGTATTTT.

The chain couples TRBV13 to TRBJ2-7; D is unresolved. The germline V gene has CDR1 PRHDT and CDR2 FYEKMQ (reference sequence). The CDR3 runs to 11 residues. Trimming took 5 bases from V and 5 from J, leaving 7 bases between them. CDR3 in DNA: TGTGCCAGCAGCCACGGCGACGAGCAGTACTTC. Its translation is CASSHGDEQYF.

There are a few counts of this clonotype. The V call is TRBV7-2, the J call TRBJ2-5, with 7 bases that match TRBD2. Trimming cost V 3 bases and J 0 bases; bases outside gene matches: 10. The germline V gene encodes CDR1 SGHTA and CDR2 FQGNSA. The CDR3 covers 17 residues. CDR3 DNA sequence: TGTGCCAGCAGCTTTCCCGGGGGGACCAGGGACCAAGAGACCCAGTACTTC. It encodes CASSFPGGTRDQETQYF.

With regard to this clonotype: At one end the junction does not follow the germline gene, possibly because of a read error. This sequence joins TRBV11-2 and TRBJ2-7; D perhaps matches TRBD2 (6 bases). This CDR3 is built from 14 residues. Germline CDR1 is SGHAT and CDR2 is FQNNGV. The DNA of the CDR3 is TGTGCCAACAGCTTAGTAACGGGACTTGGAGAGCAGTACTTC. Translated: CANSLVTGLGEQYF. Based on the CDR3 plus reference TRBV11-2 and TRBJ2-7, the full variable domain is EAGVAQSPRYKIIEKRQSVAFWCNPISGHATLYWYQQILGQGPKLLIQFQNNGVVDDSQLPKDRFSAERLKGVDSTLKIQPAKLEDSAVYLCANSLVTGLGEQYFGPGTRLTVT.

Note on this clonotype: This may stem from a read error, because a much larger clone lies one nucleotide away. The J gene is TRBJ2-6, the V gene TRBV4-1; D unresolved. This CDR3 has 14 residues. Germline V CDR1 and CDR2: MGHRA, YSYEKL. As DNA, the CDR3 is TGCACCAGCAGGACGATTACTGGGGCCAACGTCCTGACTTTC. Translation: CTSRTITGANVLTF.

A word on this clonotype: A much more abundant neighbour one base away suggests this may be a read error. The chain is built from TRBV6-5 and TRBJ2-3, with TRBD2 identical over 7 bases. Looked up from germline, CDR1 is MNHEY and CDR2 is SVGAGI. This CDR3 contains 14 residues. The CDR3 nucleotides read TGTGCCGGCAGTTTCCTGACTAGCAGGGATACGCAGTATTTT. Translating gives CAGSFLTSRDTQYF.